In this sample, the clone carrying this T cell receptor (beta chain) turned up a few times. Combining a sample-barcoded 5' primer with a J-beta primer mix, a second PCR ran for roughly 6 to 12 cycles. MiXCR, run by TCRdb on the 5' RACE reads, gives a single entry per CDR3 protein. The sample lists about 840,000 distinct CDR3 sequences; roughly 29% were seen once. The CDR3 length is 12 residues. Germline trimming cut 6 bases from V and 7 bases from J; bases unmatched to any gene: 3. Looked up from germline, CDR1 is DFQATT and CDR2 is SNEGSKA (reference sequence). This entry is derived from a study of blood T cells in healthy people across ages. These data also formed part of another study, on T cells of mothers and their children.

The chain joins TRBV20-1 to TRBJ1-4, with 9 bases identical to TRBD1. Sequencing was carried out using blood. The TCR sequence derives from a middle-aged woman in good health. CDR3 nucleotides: TGCAGTGCCCTGACAGGGGGTGAAAAACTGTTTTTT. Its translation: CSALTGGEKLFF.